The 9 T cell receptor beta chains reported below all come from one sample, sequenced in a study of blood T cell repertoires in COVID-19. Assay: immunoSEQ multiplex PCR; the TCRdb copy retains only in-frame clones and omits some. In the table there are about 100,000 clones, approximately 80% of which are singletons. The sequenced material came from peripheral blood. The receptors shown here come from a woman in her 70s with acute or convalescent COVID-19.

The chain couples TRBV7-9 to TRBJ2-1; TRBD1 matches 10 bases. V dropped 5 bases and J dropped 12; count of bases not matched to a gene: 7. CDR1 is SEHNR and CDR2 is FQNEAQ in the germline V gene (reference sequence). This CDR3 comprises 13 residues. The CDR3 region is CASSPDGDRGQFF. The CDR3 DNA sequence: TGTGCCAGCAGCCCCGATGGGGACAGGGGGCAGTTCTTC.

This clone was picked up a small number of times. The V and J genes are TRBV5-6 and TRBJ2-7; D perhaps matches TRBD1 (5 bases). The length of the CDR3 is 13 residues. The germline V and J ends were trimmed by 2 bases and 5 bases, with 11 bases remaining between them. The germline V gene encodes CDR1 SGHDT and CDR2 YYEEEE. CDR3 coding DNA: TGTGCCAGCAGCTTATATTCAGGGCACGAGCAGTACGTC. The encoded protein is CASSLYSGHEQYV.

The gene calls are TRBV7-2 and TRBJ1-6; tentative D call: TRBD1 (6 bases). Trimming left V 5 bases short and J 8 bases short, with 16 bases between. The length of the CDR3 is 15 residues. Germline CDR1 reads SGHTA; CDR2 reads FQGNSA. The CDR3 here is CASSVGNRADSPLHF. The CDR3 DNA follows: TGTGCCAGCAGCGTGGGTAACAGGGCGGATTCACCCCTCCACTTT.

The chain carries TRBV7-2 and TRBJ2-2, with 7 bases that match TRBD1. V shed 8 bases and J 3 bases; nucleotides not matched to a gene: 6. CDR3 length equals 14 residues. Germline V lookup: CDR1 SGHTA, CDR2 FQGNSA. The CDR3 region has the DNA TGTGCCAGCTCCAGACAGGGTCACACCGGGGAGCTGTTTTTT. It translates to CASSRQGHTGELFF. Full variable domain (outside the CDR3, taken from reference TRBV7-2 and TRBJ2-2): GAGVSQSPSNKVTEKGKDVELRCDPISGHTALYWYRQSLGQGLEFLIYFQGNSAPDKSGLPSDRFSAERTGGSVSTLTIQRTQQEDSAVYLCASSRQGHTGELFFGEGSRLTVL.

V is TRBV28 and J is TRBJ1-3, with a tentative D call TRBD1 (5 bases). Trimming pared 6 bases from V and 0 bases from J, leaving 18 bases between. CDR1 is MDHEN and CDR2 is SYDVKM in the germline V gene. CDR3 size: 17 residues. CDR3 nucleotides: TGTGCCAGCAGGCCGGGAGGGGCCGCAGACTCTGGAAACACCATATATTTT. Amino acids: CASRPGGAADSGNTIYF. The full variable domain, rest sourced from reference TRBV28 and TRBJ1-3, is DVKVTQSSRYLVKRTGEKVFLECVQDMDHENMFWYRQDPGLGLRLIYFSYDVKMKEKGDIPEGYSVSREKKERFSLILESASTNQTSMYLCASRPGGAADSGNTIYFGEGSWLTVV.

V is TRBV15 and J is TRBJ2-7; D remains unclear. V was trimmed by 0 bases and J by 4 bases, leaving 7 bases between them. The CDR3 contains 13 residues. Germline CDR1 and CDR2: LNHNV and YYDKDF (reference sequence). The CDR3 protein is CATSRDLTYEQYF. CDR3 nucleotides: TGTGCCACCAGCAGAGATCTTACTTACGAGCAGTACTTC.

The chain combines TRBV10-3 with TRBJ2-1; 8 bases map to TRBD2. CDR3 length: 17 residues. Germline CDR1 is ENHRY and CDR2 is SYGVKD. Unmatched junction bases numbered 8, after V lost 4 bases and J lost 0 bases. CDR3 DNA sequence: TGTGCCATCAGTGTTCTCTTAGCGGGGAGCTCCTACAATGAGCAGTTCTTC. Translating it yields CAISVLLAGSSYNEQFF.

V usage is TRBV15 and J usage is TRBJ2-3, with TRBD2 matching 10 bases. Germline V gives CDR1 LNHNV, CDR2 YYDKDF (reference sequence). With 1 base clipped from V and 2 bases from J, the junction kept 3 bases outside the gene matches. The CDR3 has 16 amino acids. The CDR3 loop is CATSRGTSGPTDTQYF. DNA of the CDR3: TGTGCCACCAGCAGAGGGACTAGCGGTCCCACAGATACGCAGTATTTT.

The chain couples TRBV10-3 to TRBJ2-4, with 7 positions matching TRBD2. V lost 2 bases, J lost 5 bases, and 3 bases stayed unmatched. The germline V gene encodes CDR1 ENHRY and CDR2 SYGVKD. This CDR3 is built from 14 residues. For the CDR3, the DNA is TGTGCCATCAGTGAGCCAGGGAGGGAAAACATTCAGTACTTC. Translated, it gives CAISEPGRENIQYF.